Listed below are T cell receptor beta chains from one sample, sequenced in a study of CD8+CD57+ T cells in acquired aplastic anemia. Using its own MiXCR run on the reads, TCRdb lists one record per CDR3 protein. In the table there are some 170,000 distinct CDR3 sequences, around half of which are singletons. The sample was sorted CD4+, CD8+, or CD8+CD57+ T cells (not recorded which) from PBMCs. All receptors come from a human donor with aplastic anemia. Each CDR3 is given with its conserved first and last residue. A D gene is named only where the DNA matches it firmly. Rows give clone size only sometimes, using once, few, many, or a class for an expanded clone.

cdr3_nt: TGTGCCAGCATCCCGGGAGGTAGGTCTGGTGAGCAGTTCTTC
cdr3_aa: CASIPGGRSGEQFF
v_call: TRBV2
j_call: TRBJ2-1
clone_size: once
d_call: TRBD2

cdr3_nt: TGTGCCACCAGTTCGAACAGGGGGACCTGCTACGAGCAGCACTTC
cdr3_aa: CATSSNRGTCYEQHF
v_call: TRBV15
j_call: TRBJ2-7
clone_size: .
d_call: TRBD1

cdr3_nt: TGTGCCAGCACCAAGCTAACTAGCGGGGGCAAAGATACGCAGTATTTT
cdr3_aa: CASTKLTSGGKDTQYF
v_call: TRBV2
j_call: TRBJ2-3
clone_size: many
d_call: TRBD2

cdr3_nt: TGTGCCAGCAGCACAGGGGGCGCCCCGGTCGGGGGCCTTTTCTATGGCTACACCTTC
cdr3_aa: CASSTGGAPVGGLFYGYTF
v_call: TRBV9
j_call: TRBJ1-2
clone_size: .
d_call: TRBD1

cdr3_nt: TGTGCCACCAGTGGCAAGGGGCGTTCCTATGGCTACACCTTC
cdr3_aa: CATSGKGRSYGYTF
v_call: TRBV24-1
j_call: TRBJ1-2
clone_size: .
d_call: .

cdr3_nt: TGTGCCACCTCGCTAGCGGGGGGACTGTACACCGGGGAGCTGTTTTTT
cdr3_aa: CATSLAGGLYTGELFF
v_call: TRBV6-2/TRBV6-3
j_call: TRBJ2-2
clone_size: few
d_call: TRBD2

cdr3_nt: TGTGCCAGCAAGGGACAGGGGGCAGGAAGGACTGAAGCTTTCTTT
cdr3_aa: CASKGQGAGRTEAFF
v_call: TRBV6-6
j_call: TRBJ1-1
clone_size: many
d_call: TRBD1

cdr3_nt: TGTGCCAGCAGCTTAGCCAGACAGGGGTCGTCTTTCTTT
cdr3_aa: CASSLARQGSSFF
v_call: TRBV7-2
j_call: TRBJ1-1
clone_size: many
d_call: TRBD1

cdr3_nt: TGTGCCAGCAGTTTCGCACAGGGGCGTTACGAGCAGTACTTC
cdr3_aa: CASSFAQGRYEQYF
v_call: TRBV28
j_call: TRBJ2-7
clone_size: many
d_call: TRBD1

cdr3_nt: TGTGCCAGCAGCGTAACGGCTAGCGGGGGGCGCAATGAGCAGTTCTTC
cdr3_aa: CASSVTASGGRNEQFF
v_call: TRBV9
j_call: TRBJ2-1
clone_size: many
d_call: TRBD2

cdr3_nt: TGCAGTTCGATAGACAGGGACGGATCACCCCTCCACTTT
cdr3_aa: CSSIDRDGSPLHF
v_call: TRBV20-1
j_call: TRBJ1-6
clone_size: .
d_call: TRBD1

cdr3_nt: TGTGCCAGCAAACCGGCAGGAGAGCCCACAGATACGCAGTACTTT
cdr3_aa: CASKPAGEPTDTQYF
v_call: TRBV6-2/TRBV6-3
j_call: TRBJ2-3
clone_size: .
d_call: .

cdr3_nt: TGTGCCAGCAGCTTGGAGTCGGGCAAGAGTACCCAGTACTTC
cdr3_aa: CASSLESGKSTQYF
v_call: TRBV5-4
j_call: TRBJ2-5
clone_size: many
d_call: .

cdr3_nt: TGTGCCAGCAGCTTAGTGACCTGGCAGGGTGATGGCTACACCTTC
cdr3_aa: CASSLVTWQGDGYTF
v_call: TRBV7-9
j_call: TRBJ1-2
clone_size: .
d_call: .

cdr3_nt: TGCAGTGCTTGTAGGGCCCAGGGGGTGACTAATGAAAAACTGTTTTTT
cdr3_aa: CSACRAQGVTNEKLFF
v_call: TRBV20-1
j_call: TRBJ1-4
clone_size: few
d_call: TRBD1

cdr3_nt: TGTGCCACCAAGACAATAGTCGGGGAGCTGTTTTTT
cdr3_aa: CATKTIVGELFF
v_call: TRBV2
j_call: TRBJ2-2
clone_size: many
d_call: .

cdr3_nt: TGTGCCAGCAGCTTGGGCTTTAGATCACCTGAAGCTTTCTTT
cdr3_aa: CASSLGFRSPEAFF
v_call: TRBV5-5
j_call: TRBJ1-1
clone_size: once
d_call: .

cdr3_nt: TGTGCCAGTGGAAACAGGGGTCGAGGCAATCAGCCCCAGCATTTT
cdr3_aa: CASGNRGRGNQPQHF
v_call: TRBV19
j_call: TRBJ1-5
clone_size: .
d_call: TRBD1

cdr3_nt: TGTGCCAGCAGTTTAGGGGGGAGATGGCAAGATCAAGCTTTCTTT
cdr3_aa: CASSLGGRWQDQAFF
v_call: TRBV12-3/TRBV12-4
j_call: TRBJ1-1
clone_size: many
d_call: .

cdr3_nt: TGTGCCAGCAGCTTGGGTGCGGGGGGTCCATTGTCACAAGAGACCCAGTACTTC
cdr3_aa: CASSLGAGGPLSQETQYF
v_call: TRBV5-5
j_call: TRBJ2-5
clone_size: once
d_call: TRBD2

cdr3_nt: TGTGCCAGCTCTAGGGGTCACAGGGACGAGCAGTACTTC
cdr3_aa: CASSRGHRDEQYF
v_call: TRBV11-2
j_call: TRBJ2-7
clone_size: many
d_call: .

cdr3_nt: TGTGCCAGTAGCCGGTATCTAGGGGGTTACAACACTGAAGCTTTCTTT
cdr3_aa: CASSRYLGGYNTEAFF
v_call: TRBV19
j_call: TRBJ1-1
clone_size: many
d_call: .

cdr3_nt: TGCAGTGGTGCAGGGGAATCCGAGCAGTACTTC
cdr3_aa: CSGAGESEQYF
v_call: TRBV20-1
j_call: TRBJ2-7
clone_size: many
d_call: .

cdr3_nt: TGTGCCAGCAGTCCAATCCGCGGGGGGGCGACTGATACGCAGTATTTT
cdr3_aa: CASSPIRGGATDTQYF
v_call: TRBV25-1
j_call: TRBJ2-3
clone_size: .
d_call: TRBD2